What follows are 28 T cell receptor beta chains derived from one specimen sequenced in a study of blood T cell repertoires in COVID-19. Only in-frame clones appear in the TCRdb table, and some are missing; sequencing was by immunoSEQ multiplex PCR. The repertoire consists of roughly 160,000 clones, with roughly 81% occurring once and the leading ten covering around 2.9%. The sample was peripheral blood. The receptors were sampled from a woman over 75 with COVID-19, enrolled during active disease.

This chain uses TRBV5-1 with TRBJ2-3; D is possibly TRBD1 (5 bases). Germline CDR1 reads SGHRS; CDR2 reads YFSETQ. Trimming cost V 5 bases and J 0 bases, with 13 bases left between them. CDR3 length equals 15 residues. The CDR3 reads CASSLDSSSTDTQYF. For the CDR3, the DNA is TGCGCCAGCAGTCTAGACAGCTCTAGCACAGATACGCAGTATTTT.

The chain recombines TRBV9 with TRBJ2-1, with TRBD2 matching 14 bases. The CDR3 consists of 18 residues. V shed 1 base, J shed 0 bases, and the junction held 3 bases outside the gene matches. The V gene's germline CDR1 is SGDLS and CDR2 YYNGEE. CDR3 sequence: CASSVRTSGRSSYNEQFF. CDR3 nucleotides: TGTGCCAGCAGCGTAAGGACTAGCGGGAGGAGCTCCTACAATGAGCAGTTCTTC. The full variable domain, with the rest looked up from reference TRBV9 and TRBJ2-1, is DSGVTQTPKHLITATGQRVTLRCSPRSGDLSVYWYQQSLDQGLQFLIQYYNGEERAKGNILERFSAQQFPDLHSELNLSSLELGDSALYFCASSVRTSGRSSYNEQFFGPGTRLTVL.

This clone was counted ten times or more. V gene TRBV19 combines with J gene TRBJ1-3; D ambiguous. Trimming shortened V by 6 bases and J by 3 bases, and 15 bases separated the two germline ends. Germline V gene data show CDR1 as LNHDA and CDR2 as SQIVND (reference sequence). The CDR3 runs to 15 residues. The CDR3 bases are TGTGCCAGTAGGCCCGGCAGAGGATTTGGAAACACCATATATTTT. Translated: CASRPGRGFGNTIYF.

This clone was seen a few times. The rearrangement uses TRBV19 and TRBJ2-2; D not resolved. The CDR3 consists of 13 residues. V was clipped by 7 bases and J by 1 base, with 7 bases between them. Germline V gene sequence: CDR1 LNHDA, CDR2 SQIVND (reference sequence). CDR3 DNA sequence: TGTGCCAGTATGTCCAAGAACACCGGGGAGCTGTTTTTT. This translates into CASMSKNTGELFF.

This clone was seen a handful of times. The chain is built from TRBV11-2 and TRBJ1-1; 7 bases line up with TRBD1. Germline CDR1 reads SGHAT; CDR2 reads FQNNGV. There are 15 residues in the CDR3. V lost 1 base to trimming and J lost 5 bases; unmatched junction nucleotides: 7. This CDR3 reads CASSLGLQGMTEAFF. Written as DNA, the CDR3 is TGTGCCAGCAGCTTAGGCCTACAGGGGATGACTGAAGCTTTCTTT.

The chain uses TRBV27 and TRBJ2-7; the match to TRBD1 covers 7 bases. V trimming: 11 bases; J trimming: 6 bases; junction bases outside the gene matches: 10. The CDR3 runs 12 residues. Germline V gene lookup returns CDR1 MNHEY and CDR2 SMNVEV (reference sequence). This CDR3 reads CALSQGVAEQYF. As DNA, the CDR3 is TGTGCCCTGAGTCAGGGGGTGGCCGAGCAGTACTTC.

The rearrangement links TRBV24-1 to TRBJ2-2, with 9 bases identical to TRBD2. This CDR3 comprises 16 residues. J gave up 0 bases and V 10 bases, and 8 bases lay outside the gene matches. The germline V gene has CDR1 KGHDR and CDR2 SFDVKD. The CDR3 nucleotides read TGTGCCACTCGCTCGAGACTAGCGGCGAACACCGGGGAGCTGTTTTTT. This translates into CATRSRLAANTGELFF.

This chain connects TRBV27 to TRBJ2-2, with a weak D call TRBD1 (5 bases). Germline V lookup: CDR1 MNHEY, CDR2 SMNVEV (reference sequence). V lost 3 bases and J lost 6, with 11 bases in between. This CDR3 region has 14 residues. In DNA form, the CDR3 reads TGTGCCAGCAGTTTTAAGGGGTGGGCCGGGGAGCTGTTTTTT. Its protein is CASSFKGWAGELFF.

J is TRBJ1-2 and V is TRBV28; D is undetermined. Trimming shortened V by 1 base and J by 7 bases, and 4 bases separated the two germline ends. Per the germline V gene, CDR1 is MDHEN and CDR2 is SYDVKM. The CDR3 extends over 11 amino acids. The CDR3 nucleotides read TGTGCCAGCAGTTTATCTCGTGGCTACACCTTC. It encodes CASSLSRGYTF.

Comments on this clone: The junction does not match germline at one end; this may be a read error. The rearrangement uses TRBV20-1 and TRBJ2-5; a weak D match, TRBD2 (6 bases). The CDR3 runs 11 residues. CDR1 is DFQATT, CDR2 SNEGSKA, per germline (reference sequence). The CDR3 DNA reads as TGTAGCTGCGGGATGGGGGAGACCCAGTACTTC. Translated, it gives CSCGMGETQYF.

Only a few counts were recorded for this clone. V usage is TRBV9 and J usage is TRBJ2-5, with D maybe TRBD1 (6 bases). Trimming took 4 bases from V and 2 from J, leaving 15 bases between them. Germline loops: CDR1 SGDLS, CDR2 YYNGEE. The CDR3 loop spans 15 amino acids. CDR3 in DNA: TGTGCCAGCAGCTACGTTGGGGGCGCTCAAGAGACCCAGTACTTC. Encoded protein: CASSYVGGAQETQYF.

The chain is built from TRBV7-9 and TRBJ1-2; 7 positions agree with TRBD1. There are 15 residues in the CDR3. J was trimmed by 2 bases and V by 11 bases; bases with no gene match: 14. The germline CDR1 and CDR2 sequences are SEHNR and FQNEAQ (reference sequence). This chain's CDR3 is CALEKQGHRNYGYTF. The CDR3 DNA follows: TGTGCCCTCGAAAAACAGGGGCACCGAAACTATGGCTACACCTTC.

This chain joins TRBV18 and TRBJ1-4; D gene ambiguous. The germline gives CDR1 KGHSH, CDR2 LQKENI. The CDR3 is 16 amino acids. Trimming pared 1 base from V and 4 bases from J, leaving 13 bases between. The CDR3 nucleotides are TGTGCCAGCTCACCACGAGGACGGGAACTTAATGAAAAACTGTTTTTT. This encodes CASSPRGRELNEKLFF.

This clone turned up a few times. V usage is TRBV4-2 and J usage is TRBJ2-3; no clear D. This CDR3 is 13 amino acids long. V dropped 4 bases and J dropped 5 bases, with 10 bases sitting between them. CDR1 is LGHNA, CDR2 YNFKEQ, per germline. CDR3 residues: CASSPTTKDTQYF. CDR3 coding DNA: TGTGCCAGCAGCCCCACAACCAAAGATACGCAGTATTTT.

The chain carries TRBV9 and TRBJ1-2; TRBD1 is a possible D gene (5 bases). Trimming pared 0 bases from V and 4 bases from J, leaving 13 bases between. The CDR3 length is 15 residues. CDR1 is SGDLS, CDR2 YYNGEE, per germline. This CDR3 is CASSVGGGLGYGYTF. The CDR3 DNA follows: TGTGCCAGCAGCGTAGGGGGGGGTTTAGGCTATGGCTACACCTTC.

Notes on this clone: Other DNA sequences within the sample encode an identical CDR3. CDR3 in amino acids: CSTGEETQYF. The CDR3 DNA follows: TGCAGTACCGGGGAAGAGACCCAGTACTTC. J is TRBJ2-5 and V is TRBV20-1; a weak D match, TRBD2 (5 bases). Trimming took off 8 bases at V and 3 bases at J, with 7 bases between the two ends. The CDR3 covers 10 residues. Germline-derived CDR1 and CDR2 are DFQATT and SNEGSKA (reference sequence).

V gene TRBV6-6 combines with J gene TRBJ2-5; a possible D gene is TRBD1 (5 bases). V dropped 6 bases and J dropped 5 bases, with 13 bases sitting between them. From germline, CDR1 is MNHNY and CDR2 SVGAGI (reference sequence). The CDR3 contains 13 residues. The CDR3 region is CASSPPGRETQYF. The CDR3 DNA reads as TGTGCCAGCAGCCCACCAGGGCGGGAGACCCAGTACTTC.

The chain links TRBV4-3 to TRBJ1-2, with D tentatively TRBD1 (6 bases). The length of the CDR3 is 16 residues. The V end was cut by 0 bases, the J end by 4 bases, with 15 bases between. CDR1 is LGHNA and CDR2 is YSLEER in the germline V gene. This CDR3 is CASSQDERGSSYGYTF. CDR3 bases: TGCGCCAGCAGCCAAGATGAGAGGGGGTCTAGCTATGGCTACACCTTC.

The V call is TRBV6-4, the J call TRBJ2-3; unclear D gene. Germline V gives CDR1 MRHNA, CDR2 SNTAGT. This CDR3 is built from 17 residues. V lost 7 bases and J lost 2, with 22 bases in between. CDR3: CASIRNPQTVFTDTQYF. The CDR3 nucleotides are TGTGCCAGCATTAGAAACCCGCAGACTGTCTTCACAGATACGCAGTATTTT.

The V call is TRBV7-2, the J call TRBJ2-7; a possible D gene is TRBD1 (6 bases). The germline gives CDR1 SGHTA, CDR2 FQGNSA. The CDR3 has 15 residues. The V end lost 1 base, the J end lost 6 bases, and 16 bases lay between the germline ends. This chain's CDR3 is CASSLGRGIVTEQYF. The CDR3 DNA sequence: TGTGCCAGCAGCTTAGGCAGGGGCATCGTCACCGAGCAGTACTTC.

The J gene is TRBJ2-3, the V gene TRBV6-5; D call uncertain. Trimming shortened V by 0 bases and J by 9 bases, and 13 bases separated the two germline ends. The germline gives CDR1 MNHEY, CDR2 SVGAGI. This CDR3 has 14 residues. The CDR3 nucleotides read TGTGCCAGCAGTTACTCGCGGCGGATTGACACGCAGTATTTT. Its translation is CASSYSRRIDTQYF.

The V and J genes are TRBV3-1 (or the pseudogene TRBV3-2) and TRBJ2-5, with 8 nucleotides matching TRBD2. J lost 5 bases, V lost 2 bases, and 4 bases had no gene match. The CDR3 is made up of 14 amino acids. The V gene's germline CDR1 is LGHDT and CDR2 YNNKEL (reference sequence). The CDR3 region is CASSQTGGGETQYF. The CDR3 region has the DNA TGTGCCAGCAGCCAAACCGGCGGGGGGGAGACCCAGTACTTC.

This clone was detected once. The genes are TRBV6-6 and TRBJ2-1, with TRBD2 matching 9 bases. This CDR3 spans 15 amino acids. Germline assignment: CDR1 MNHNY and CDR2 SVGAGI (reference sequence). With V trimmed by 5 bases and J by 6 bases, 8 bases remained unmatched. The CDR3 here is CASSSSGSVRNEQFF. The DNA for the CDR3 is TGTGCCAGCAGTAGTAGCGGGAGTGTCCGCAATGAGCAGTTCTTC.

CDR3 loop: CASRKAGGRGDSPLHF. The CDR3 region has the DNA TGTGCCAGCAGAAAAGCTGGCGGCAGGGGAGATTCACCCCTCCACTTT. The J gene is TRBJ1-6, the V gene TRBV2; TRBD1 is a possible D gene (6 bases). The germline V gene has CDR1 SNHLY and CDR2 FYNNEI. The CDR3 has 16 residues. The V gene lost 6 bases and the J gene lost 8 bases, with 20 bases spanning the gap.

This chain links TRBV7-8 with TRBJ1-5; TRBD1 matches 8 bases. CDR3 length: 16 residues. V lost 5 bases and J lost 0; bases outside the gene matches: 6. Germline CDR1 and CDR2: SGHVS and FQNEAQ. CDR3: CASSPQGASSNQPQHF. The CDR3 DNA follows: TGTGCCAGCAGCCCCCAGGGGGCAAGTAGCAATCAGCCCCAGCATTTT. Full variable domain (rest looked up from reference TRBV7-8 and TRBJ1-5): GAGVSQSPRYKVAKRGQDVALRCDPISGHVSLFWYQQALGQGPEFLTYFQNEAQLDKSGLPSDRFFAERPEGSVSTLKIQRTQQEDSAVYLCASSPQGASSNQPQHFGDGTRLSIL.

The genes are TRBV19 and TRBJ1-6; possibly TRBD1 for D (6 bases). Germline CDR1 LNHDA, CDR2 SQIVND (reference sequence). The V end lost 3 bases, the J end lost 7 bases, and 13 bases lay between the germline ends. This CDR3 contains 15 residues. The CDR3 spells CASSIARTANSPLHF. CDR3 nucleotide sequence: TGTGCCAGTAGTATCGCGCGGACAGCGAATTCACCCCTCCACTTT.

This clone turned up a few times. This rearrangement joins TRBV28 to TRBJ1-5; possible D gene TRBD1, 5 bases. V was pared by 2 bases and J by 0 bases, with 11 bases between. This CDR3 spans 16 amino acids. Germline values: CDR1 MDHEN, CDR2 SYDVKM. DNA of the CDR3: TGTGCCAGCAGTTTACCGACGGGGGATAGCAATCAGCCCCAGCATTTT. It translates to CASSLPTGDSNQPQHF. Complete variable domain (other parts from reference TRBV28 and TRBJ1-5): DVKVTQSSRYLVKRTGEKVFLECVQDMDHENMFWYRQDPGLGLRLIYFSYDVKMKEKGDIPEGYSVSREKKERFSLILESASTNQTSMYLCASSLPTGDSNQPQHFGDGTRLSIL.

V and J are TRBV5-1 and TRBJ2-5; possibly TRBD1 for D (6 bases). This CDR3 contains 13 residues. Germline V CDR1 and CDR2: SGHRS, YFSETQ. The V gene lost 5 bases and the J gene lost 4 bases, with 12 bases spanning the gap. The CDR3 DNA follows: TGCGCCAGCAGGCCACAGGGCCCAGAGACCCAGTACTTC. Amino acids: CASRPQGPETQYF.